This TCR beta chain was captured by sequencing in a study of monozygotic twins with inflammatory bowel disease. Each sample's cDNA came from eight separate reactions. TCRdb re-analyzed the 5' RACE reads; it lists each CDR3 protein once, without DNA. This table holds about 300,000 distinct CDR3 sequences. In germline, CDR1 is DFQATT, CDR2 SNEGSKA (reference sequence). There are 13 residues in the CDR3. The gene calls are TRBV20-1 and TRBJ2-7; TCRdb reports TRBD1, a call that lacks DNA to check it against. The source material was blood. The origin of this receptor is a human donor with ulcerative colitis or Crohn's disease, or a healthy co-twin of an affected twin (not recorded which). CDR3 in amino acids: CSAPPGTGFKQYF.